This T cell receptor (beta chain) was sequenced in a study of OX40 agonist ivuxolimab in advanced cancers. For the study at large: In this cohort, patients received ivuxolimab, an agonistic anti-OX40 (CD134) antibody. Partial responses were achieved by three patients, one with hepatocellular carcinoma and two with cutaneous melanoma. General study results and limits: Expanded clones were, on average, more numerous among CD8+ T cells than CD4+. In the expanded peripheral T cells, antigen specificity was never determined.

This clone appeared a single time. Its antigen is still unknown. Losses at the gene ends were 6 bases for V and 2 bases for J; bases not matched to a gene: 9. Germline CDR1 is MNHNS and CDR2 is SASEGT. This CDR3 has 15 residues. The protocol was immunoSEQ multiplex PCR, while the TCRdb copy is restricted to in-frame clones and leaves out a portion. The sample contains 30,000 to 40,000 clones, around 87% of which appear only once. The chain is built from TRBV6-1 and TRBJ2-5; 7 bases line up with TRBD1. This material consisted of CD4+ or CD8+ T cells sorted from blood, taken in a trial of the OX40 agonist ivuxolimab. The clonotype originates from an adult with an advanced solid tumor such as melanoma, head and neck, liver or kidney cancer. In DNA form, the CDR3 reads TGTGCCAGCAGCGCTCAAACAGGGGTACAAGAGACCCAGTACTTC. Translated, it gives CASSAQTGVQETQYF.